This T cell receptor (beta chain) emerged from a study of cytomegalovirus exposure and HLA in healthy donors. Primers for the PCR totalled 60 Vbeta and 13 Jbeta. Authors' processing steps: Approximately 79 million unique TCR beta chains, roughly 11 million of them shared, were counted by a later analysis. The repertoire was sequenced with immunoSEQ multiplex PCR; TCRdb's copy has only in-frame clones and lacks some. That table furnishes V, J and clone size, whereas the DNA furnished D and trimming. Among some 190,000 clones listed, about four fifths were seen once. Broader study findings: TCR beta chain V- and J-gene trimming was linked, in a later analysis, to a missense variant in DCLRE1C.

Remarks on this clone: The target antigen is unknown.

Sequenced input: PBMCs. This TCR was sampled from a woman younger than 45 in good health and CMV-seronegative.

CDR3: CATKLDGYTF. In DNA, the CDR3 is TGTGCCACCAAACTAGATGGCTACACCTTC. The chain combines TRBV25-1 with TRBJ1-2; D unresolved. From germline, CDR1 is MGHDK and CDR2 SYGVNS. The CDR3 runs 10 residues. The ends were cut back, 10 bases at V and 6 bases at J, with 9 bases in the middle.